One T cell receptor (beta chain) is described in this entry. V trimming: 2 bases; J trimming: 2 bases; junction bases outside the gene matches: 2. The CDR3 runs 15 residues. Per the germline V gene, CDR1 is SEHNR and CDR2 is FQNEAQ (reference sequence). In the authors' methods: Amplification with reference gene primers provided the estimates of nucleated cell counts. Data came from immunoSEQ multiplex PCR; TCRdb stores just in-frame clones and leaves some out. The DNA was the basis for D and trimming; V, J and clone size are from that table. The table includes 60,000 to 70,000 clones, roughly four fifths detected once. This entry belongs to a study of blood T cell repertoires in COVID-19.

Sequencing was performed on peripheral blood. The sequence came from a woman of 80 years or more with acute or convalescent COVID-19. The rearrangement links TRBV7-9 to TRBJ1-1; 10 bases fit TRBD1. The DNA for the CDR3 is TGTGCCAGCAGCTTACGGACAGGGGGAAACACTGAAGCTTTCTTT. As protein: CASSLRTGGNTEAFF.